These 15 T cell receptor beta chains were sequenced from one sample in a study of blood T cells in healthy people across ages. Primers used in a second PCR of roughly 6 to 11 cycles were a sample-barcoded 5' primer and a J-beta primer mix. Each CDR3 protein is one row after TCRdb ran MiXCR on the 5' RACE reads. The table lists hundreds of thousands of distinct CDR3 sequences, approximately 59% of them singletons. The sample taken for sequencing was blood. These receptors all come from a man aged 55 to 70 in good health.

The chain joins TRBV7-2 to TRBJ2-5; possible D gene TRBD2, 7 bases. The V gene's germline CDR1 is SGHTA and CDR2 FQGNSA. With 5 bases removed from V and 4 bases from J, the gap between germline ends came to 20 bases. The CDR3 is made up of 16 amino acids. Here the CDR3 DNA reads TGTGCCAGCAGCCTCCCACTGCGGGGGCCCGTAGAGACCCAGTACTTC. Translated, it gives CASSLPLRGPVETQYF. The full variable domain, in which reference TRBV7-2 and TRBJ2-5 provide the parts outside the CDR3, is GAGVSQSPSNKVTEKGKDVELRCDPISGHTALYWYRQSLGQGLEFLIYFQGNSAPDKSGLPSDRFSAERTGGSVSTLTIQRTQQEDSAVYLCASSLPLRGPVETQYFGPGTRLLVL.

The CDR3 bases are TGTGCCAGCCTTCAGTTACAGGGGGCGGGAAATGAGCAGTTCTTC. Protein: CASLQLQGAGNEQFF. The chain uses TRBV6-1 and TRBJ2-1; TRBD1 aligns across 9 bases. The CDR3 is made up of 15 amino acids. Germline trimming cut 8 bases from V and 7 bases from J; bases unmatched to any gene: 12. Germline assignment: CDR1 MNHNS and CDR2 SASEGT.

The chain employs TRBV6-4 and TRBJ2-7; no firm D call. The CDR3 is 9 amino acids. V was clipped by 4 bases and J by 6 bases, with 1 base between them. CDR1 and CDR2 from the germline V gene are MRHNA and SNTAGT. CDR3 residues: CASSGEQYF. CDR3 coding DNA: TGTGCCAGCAGTGGCGAGCAGTACTTC.

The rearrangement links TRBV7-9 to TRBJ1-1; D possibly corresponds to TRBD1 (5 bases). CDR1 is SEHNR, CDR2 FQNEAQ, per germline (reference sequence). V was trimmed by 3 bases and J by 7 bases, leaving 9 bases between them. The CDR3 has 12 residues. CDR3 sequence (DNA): TGTGCCAGCAGCTTGGGGCAGGGTGAAGCTTTCTTT. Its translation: CASSLGQGEAFF.

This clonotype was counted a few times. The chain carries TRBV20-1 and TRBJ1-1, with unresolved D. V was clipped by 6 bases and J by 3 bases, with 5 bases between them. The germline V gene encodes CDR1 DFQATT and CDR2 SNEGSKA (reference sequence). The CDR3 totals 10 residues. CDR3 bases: TGCAGTGCCGTGTACACTGAAGCTTTCTTT. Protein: CSAVYTEAFF.

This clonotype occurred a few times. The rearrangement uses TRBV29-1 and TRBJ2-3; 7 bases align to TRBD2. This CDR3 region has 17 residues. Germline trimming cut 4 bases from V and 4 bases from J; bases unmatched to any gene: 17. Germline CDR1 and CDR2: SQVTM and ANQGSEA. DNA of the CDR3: TGCAGCGTTGGAAGAAGACAAGGGCCTGGACTAGCAGATACGCAGTATTTT. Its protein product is CSVGRRQGPGLADTQYF.

The CDR3 region is CASGEGNNEQFF. The DNA of the CDR3 is TGTGCCAGCGGGGAGGGAAACAATGAGCAGTTCTTC. The chain employs TRBV11-2 and TRBJ2-1; the match to TRBD2 covers 7 bases. The V and J ends lost 8 bases and 5 bases, in that order; junction bases with no gene match: 3. The CDR3 has 12 amino acids. Germline CDR1 is SGHAT and CDR2 is FQNNGV.

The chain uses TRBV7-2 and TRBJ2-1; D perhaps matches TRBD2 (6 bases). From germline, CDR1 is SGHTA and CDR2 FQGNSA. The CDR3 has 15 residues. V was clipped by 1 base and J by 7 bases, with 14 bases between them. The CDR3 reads CASSLGGSGGNEQFF. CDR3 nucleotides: TGTGCCAGCAGCTTAGGCGGCTCTGGAGGGAATGAGCAGTTCTTC. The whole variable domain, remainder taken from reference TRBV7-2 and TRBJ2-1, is GAGVSQSPSNKVTEKGKDVELRCDPISGHTALYWYRQSLGQGLEFLIYFQGNSAPDKSGLPSDRFSAERTGGSVSTLTIQRTQQEDSAVYLCASSLGGSGGNEQFFGPGTRLTVL.

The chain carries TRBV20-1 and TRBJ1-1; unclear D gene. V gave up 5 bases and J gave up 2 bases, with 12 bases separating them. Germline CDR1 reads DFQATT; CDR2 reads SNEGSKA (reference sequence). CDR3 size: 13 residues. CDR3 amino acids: CSAPNPANTEAFF. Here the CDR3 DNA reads TGCAGTGCTCCCAACCCGGCTAACACTGAAGCTTTCTTT.

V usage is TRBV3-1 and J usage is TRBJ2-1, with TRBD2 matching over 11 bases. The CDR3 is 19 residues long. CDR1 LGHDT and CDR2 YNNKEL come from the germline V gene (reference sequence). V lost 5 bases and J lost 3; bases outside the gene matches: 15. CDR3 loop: CASSSRVSGGASVYNEQFF. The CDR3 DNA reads TGTGCCAGCAGCTCCCGGGTTAGCGGGGGGGCCAGTGTCTACAATGAGCAGTTCTTC.

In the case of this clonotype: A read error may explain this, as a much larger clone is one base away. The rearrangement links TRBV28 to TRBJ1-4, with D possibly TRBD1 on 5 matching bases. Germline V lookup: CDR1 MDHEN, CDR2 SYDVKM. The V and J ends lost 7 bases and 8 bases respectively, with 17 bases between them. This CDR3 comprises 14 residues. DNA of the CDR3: TGTGCCAGCATTCAAGAGCAGGGTCGAGAAAAACTGTTTTTT. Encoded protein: CASIQEQGREKLFF. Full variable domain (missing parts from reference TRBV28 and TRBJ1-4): DVKVTQSSRYLVKRTGEKVFLECVQDMDHENMFWYRQDPGLGLRLIYFSYDVKMKEKGDIPEGYSVSREKKERFSLILESASTNQTSMYLCASIQEQGREKLFFGSGTQLSVL.

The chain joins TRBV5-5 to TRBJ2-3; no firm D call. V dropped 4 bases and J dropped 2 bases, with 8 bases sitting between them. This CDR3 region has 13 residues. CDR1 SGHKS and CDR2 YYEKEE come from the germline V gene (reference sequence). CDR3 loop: CASSLQSTDTQYF. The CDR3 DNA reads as TGTGCCAGCAGCCTACAGTCCACAGATACGCAGTATTTT.

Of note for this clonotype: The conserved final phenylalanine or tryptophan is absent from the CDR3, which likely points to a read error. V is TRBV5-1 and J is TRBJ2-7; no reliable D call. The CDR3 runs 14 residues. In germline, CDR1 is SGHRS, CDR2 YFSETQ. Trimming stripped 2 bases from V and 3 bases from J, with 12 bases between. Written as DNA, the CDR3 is TGCGCCAGCAGCTTAGAGGCTTTGGACTACGAGCAGTACCTC. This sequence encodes CASSLEALDYEQYL.

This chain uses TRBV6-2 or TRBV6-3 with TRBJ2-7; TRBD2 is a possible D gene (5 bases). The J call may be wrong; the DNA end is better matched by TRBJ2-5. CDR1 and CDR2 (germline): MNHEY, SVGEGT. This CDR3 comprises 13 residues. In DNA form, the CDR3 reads TGTGCCAGCAGTTATGTGCGGGTAGAGACCCAGTACTTC. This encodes CASSYVRVETQYF.

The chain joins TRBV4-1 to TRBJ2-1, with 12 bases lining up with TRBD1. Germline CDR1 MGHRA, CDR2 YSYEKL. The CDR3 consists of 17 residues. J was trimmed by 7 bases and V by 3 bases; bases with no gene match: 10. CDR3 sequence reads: CASSHTPGQGAKNEQFF. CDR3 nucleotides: TGCGCCAGCAGCCACACTCCGGGACAGGGGGCTAAAAATGAGCAGTTCTTC.